What follows are 14 T cell receptor beta chains derived from one specimen sequenced in a study of blood T cell repertoires in COVID-19. Repertoires were generated with immunoSEQ multiplex PCR, while TCRdb's copy carries only in-frame clones and drops some. The profile covers about 270,000 clones, with approximately 86% appearing a single time and over 10% taken by the ten largest. Sequencing input: peripheral blood. The source is a woman in her 70s with COVID-19, enrolled during active disease.

The rearrangement uses TRBV19 and TRBJ2-1, with D perhaps matching TRBD1 (5 bases). The germline V gene has CDR1 LNHDA and CDR2 SQIVND (reference sequence). The CDR3 spans 11 residues. The germline V and J ends were trimmed by 6 bases and 5 bases, with 5 bases remaining between them. The CDR3 DNA follows: TGTGCCAGTAGGACAGACAATGAGCAGTTCTTC. This gives the protein CASRTDNEQFF.

The chain joins TRBV2 to TRBJ1-6; TRBD1 matches at 8 bases. The CDR3 is made up of 16 amino acids. Per the germline V gene, CDR1 is SNHLY and CDR2 is FYNNEI. J was trimmed by 2 bases and V by 6 bases; bases with no gene match: 6. The CDR3 nucleotides read TGTGCCAGCAGCGTCGACAGGGGCGCCTATAATTCACCCCTCCACTTT. Its protein product is CASSVDRGAYNSPLHF.

This clone showed up just once. The V gene is TRBV19, the J gene TRBJ2-2; perhaps TRBD1 as D (6 bases). V was trimmed by 3 bases and J by 8 bases, leaving 10 bases between them. CDR1 and CDR2 (germline): LNHDA, SQIVND (reference sequence). CDR3 size: 13 residues. CDR3 region: CASSMRGTGELFF. Here the CDR3 DNA reads TGTGCCAGTAGTATGAGGGGGACGGGGGAGCTGTTTTTT.

CDR3 nucleotide sequence: TGTGCCACCAGTGACCCCGGCGGAGAAGAGACCCAGTACTTC. Its translation: CATSDPGGEETQYF. The chain joins TRBV24-1 to TRBJ2-5; D uncertain. The CDR3 extends over 14 amino acids. The V gene lost 4 bases and the J gene lost 3 bases, with 11 bases spanning the gap. Germline V gene data show CDR1 as KGHDR and CDR2 as SFDVKD.

For this clone: This CDR3 is also generated by other DNA sequences in the sample. The J gene is TRBJ2-3, the V gene TRBV5-1, with D possibly being TRBD1 (6 bases). Germline loops: CDR1 SGHRS, CDR2 YFSETQ. This CDR3 region has 15 residues. V dropped 2 bases and J dropped 0 bases, with 10 bases sitting between them. The CDR3 DNA is TGCGCCAGCAGCTTAGAAGGGGGAAGCACAGATACGCAGTATTTT. This sequence encodes CASSLEGGSTDTQYF.

The chain recombines TRBV3-1 (or the pseudogene TRBV3-2) with TRBJ2-3, with D maybe TRBD2 (6 bases). Per germline, CDR1 LGHDT and CDR2 YNNKEL (reference sequence). Trimming stripped 4 bases from V and 4 bases from J, with 15 bases between. The CDR3 loop spans 15 amino acids. CDR3 nucleotide sequence: TGTGCCAGCAGCCTTTTGGGGACTGGATCAGATACGCAGTATTTT. This gives the protein CASSLLGTGSDTQYF.

This rearrangement joins TRBV5-6 to TRBJ1-4, with a possible D match to TRBD1 (5 bases). The CDR3 runs to 14 residues. Trimming cost V 4 bases and J 8 bases, with 15 bases left between them. Germline CDR1 SGHDT, CDR2 YYEEEE. The CDR3 reads CASSQGFLGEKLFF. CDR3 DNA sequence: TGTGCCAGCAGCCAGGGTTTCCTCGGGGAAAAACTGTTTTTT.

V gene TRBV7-2 combines with J gene TRBJ2-1; 8 bases agree with TRBD2. There are 14 residues in the CDR3. The V and J ends lost 8 bases and 3 bases, in that order; junction bases with no gene match: 6. Germline-derived CDR1 and CDR2 are SGHTA and FQGNSA. The CDR3 sequence: CASVEAGGYNEQFF. CDR3 nucleotide sequence: TGTGCCAGCGTCGAGGCGGGGGGCTACAATGAGCAGTTCTTC.

The chain has TRBV5-4 and TRBJ2-5, with TRBD1 matching over 10 bases. Germline CDR1 reads SGHNT; CDR2 reads YYREEE (reference sequence). Losses at the gene ends were 1 base for V and 6 bases for J; bases not matched to a gene: 12. The CDR3 is made up of 17 amino acids. Here the CDR3 DNA reads TGTGCCAGCAGCTTGATCGGACAGGGGGTGCTTGATAAGACCCAGTACTTC. This gives the protein CASSLIGQGVLDKTQYF. Looking up the rest from reference TRBV5-4 and TRBJ2-5 gives the full variable domain: ETGVTQSPTHLIKTRGQQVTLRCSSQSGHNTVSWYQQALGQGPQFIFQYYREEENGRGNFPPRFSGLQFPNYSSELNVNALELDDSALYLCASSLIGQGVLDKTQYFGPGTRLLVL.

The rearrangement uses TRBV30 and TRBJ1-6; 9 bases align to TRBD1. The V segment lost 3 bases and the J segment 0 bases; nucleotides outside the gene matches: 3. In germline, CDR1 is GTSNPN, CDR2 SVGIG (reference sequence). This CDR3 contains 16 residues. This CDR3 reads CAWREDRGSYNSPLHF. For the CDR3, the DNA is TGTGCCTGGAGAGAGGACAGGGGCTCCTATAATTCACCCCTCCACTTT. Based on the CDR3 plus reference TRBV30 and TRBJ1-6, the full variable domain is SQTIHQWPATLVQPVGSPLSLECTVEGTSNPNLYWYRQAAGRGLQLLFYSVGIGQISSEVPQNLSASRPQDRQFILSSKKLLLSDSGFYLCAWREDRGSYNSPLHFGNGTRLTVT.

The chain combines TRBV19 with TRBJ2-5; D gene ambiguous. This CDR3 has 13 residues. CDR1 is LNHDA, CDR2 SQIVND, per germline (reference sequence). V lost 0 bases and J lost 7, with 9 bases in between. The CDR3 loop reads CASSIELSGTQYF. The DNA for the CDR3 is TGTGCCAGTAGTATAGAACTGTCTGGGACCCAGTACTTC.

This chain connects TRBV24-1 to TRBJ2-1, with a possible D match to TRBD1 (6 bases). CDR1 is KGHDR and CDR2 is SFDVKD in the germline V gene. This CDR3 region has 16 residues. Trimming removed 0 bases at V and 4 bases at J, with 12 bases between. The CDR3 loop reads CATSDLAPGQYNEQFF. The DNA of the CDR3 is TGTGCCACCAGTGATTTGGCGCCAGGACAGTACAATGAGCAGTTCTTC.

The chain carries TRBV9 and TRBJ2-1, with 7 bases identical to TRBD2. Germline loops: CDR1 SGDLS, CDR2 YYNGEE. The CDR3 has 16 residues. J was trimmed by 7 bases and V by 0 bases; bases with no gene match: 10. The CDR3 DNA is TGTGCCAGCAGCGTAGGAGGCGGGGGTCGAGGAAATGAGCAGTTCTTC. It encodes CASSVGGGGRGNEQFF.

The CDR3 region is CAWSVQIPEKLFF. The DNA of the CDR3 is TGTGCCTGGAGTGTACAAATTCCGGAAAAACTGTTTTTT. The V gene is TRBV30, the J gene TRBJ1-4; D gene ambiguous. Germline V gene lookup returns CDR1 GTSNPN and CDR2 SVGIG (reference sequence). The CDR3 spans 13 residues. V was shortened by 0 bases and J by 8 bases, with 10 bases between the two germline ends.